The clone carrying this TCR beta chain came up many times. Its cognate antigen is unknown. RNA transcripts gave rise to amplified TCR beta CDR3 regions. With the HTBI primer set, the TCR CDR3 went through a first round of RT-PCR. Each CDR3 protein is one row after TCRdb ran MiXCR on the multiplex PCR reads. The sample has more than 300,000 distinct CDR3 sequences; about 14% are singletons. The CDR3 totals 12 residues. Between the trimmed V and J ends, which lost 6 bases and 7 bases, there was a span of 12 bases. Germline-derived CDR1 and CDR2 are PRHDT and FYEKMQ (reference sequence). Ophthalmopathy patients had Clinical Activity Score at least 3, NOSPECS grade at least 4, duration under 3 months. The sample is drawn from a study of T cells in Graves' hyperthyroidism and ophthalmopathy. Study-level findings and limits: Ophthalmopathy was identified by the model a median 6.5 months ahead of onset. Expanded thyroid clonotypes (above 0.001) were mostly also found in blood. A 13 V-J signature model discriminated ophthalmopathy versus stable hyperthyroidism.

Material: blood. This chain connects TRBV13 to TRBJ1-2; no firm D call. This TCR came from a woman aged 25 to 45 with Graves' ophthalmopathy. The CDR3 here is CASSLPHRGYTF. The CDR3 nucleotides read TGTGCCAGCAGTCTCCCCCACCGTGGCTACACCTTC.